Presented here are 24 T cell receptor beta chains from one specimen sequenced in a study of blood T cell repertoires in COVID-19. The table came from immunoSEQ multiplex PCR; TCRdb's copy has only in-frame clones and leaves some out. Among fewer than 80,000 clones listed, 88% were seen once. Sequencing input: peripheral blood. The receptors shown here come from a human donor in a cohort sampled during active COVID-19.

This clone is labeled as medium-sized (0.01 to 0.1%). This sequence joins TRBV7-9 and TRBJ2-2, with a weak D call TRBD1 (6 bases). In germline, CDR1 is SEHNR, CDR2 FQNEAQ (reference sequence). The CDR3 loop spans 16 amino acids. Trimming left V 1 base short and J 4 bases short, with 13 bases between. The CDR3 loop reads CASSLGTGFFTGELFF. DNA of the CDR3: TGTGCCAGCAGCTTAGGCACAGGGTTTTTCACCGGGGAGCTGTTTTTT.

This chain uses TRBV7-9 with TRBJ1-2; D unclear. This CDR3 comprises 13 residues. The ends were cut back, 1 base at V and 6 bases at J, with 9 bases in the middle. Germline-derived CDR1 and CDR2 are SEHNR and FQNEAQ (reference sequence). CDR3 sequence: CASSLGLEDGYTF. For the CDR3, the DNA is TGTGCCAGCAGCTTAGGACTAGAGGATGGCTACACCTTC.

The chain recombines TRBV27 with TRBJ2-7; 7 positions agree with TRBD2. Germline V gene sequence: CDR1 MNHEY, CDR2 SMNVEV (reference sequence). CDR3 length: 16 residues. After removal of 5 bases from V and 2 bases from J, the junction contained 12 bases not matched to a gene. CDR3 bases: TGTGCCAGCAGTCCCTATAGGAATAGCGGGCCCTACGAGCAGTACTTC. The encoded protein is CASSPYRNSGPYEQYF.

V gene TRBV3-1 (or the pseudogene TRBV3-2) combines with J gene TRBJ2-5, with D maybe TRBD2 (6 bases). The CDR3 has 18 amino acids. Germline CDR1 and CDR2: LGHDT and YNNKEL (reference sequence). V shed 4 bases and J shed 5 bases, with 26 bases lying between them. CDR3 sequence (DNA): TGTGCCAGCAGCCGACCCCTCGTTGGAGCGTGGAGGGCGGAGACCCAGTACTTC. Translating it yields CASSRPLVGAWRAETQYF.

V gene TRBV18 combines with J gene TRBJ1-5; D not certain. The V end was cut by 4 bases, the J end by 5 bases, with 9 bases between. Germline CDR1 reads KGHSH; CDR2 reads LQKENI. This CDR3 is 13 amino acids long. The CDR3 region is CASSLQDYQPQHF. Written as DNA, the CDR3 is TGTGCCAGCTCACTGCAGGATTATCAGCCCCAGCATTTT.

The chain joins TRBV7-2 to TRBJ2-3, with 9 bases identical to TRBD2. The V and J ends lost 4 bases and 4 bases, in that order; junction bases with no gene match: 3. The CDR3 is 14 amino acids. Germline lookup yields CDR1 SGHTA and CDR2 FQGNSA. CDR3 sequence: CASSWGGGADTQYF. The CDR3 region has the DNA TGTGCCAGCAGCTGGGGCGGGGGGGCAGATACGCAGTATTTT. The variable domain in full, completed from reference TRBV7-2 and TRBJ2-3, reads GAGVSQSPSNKVTEKGKDVELRCDPISGHTALYWYRQSLGQGLEFLIYFQGNSAPDKSGLPSDRFSAERTGGSVSTLTIQRTQQEDSAVYLCASSWGGGADTQYFGPGTRLTVL.

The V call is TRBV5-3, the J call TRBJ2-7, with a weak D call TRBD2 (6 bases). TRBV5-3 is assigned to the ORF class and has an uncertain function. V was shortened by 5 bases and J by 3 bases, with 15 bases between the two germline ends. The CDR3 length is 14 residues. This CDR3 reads CARSAGYRFYEQYF. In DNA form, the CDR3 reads TGTGCCAGAAGTGCGGGATATAGGTTCTACGAGCAGTACTTC.

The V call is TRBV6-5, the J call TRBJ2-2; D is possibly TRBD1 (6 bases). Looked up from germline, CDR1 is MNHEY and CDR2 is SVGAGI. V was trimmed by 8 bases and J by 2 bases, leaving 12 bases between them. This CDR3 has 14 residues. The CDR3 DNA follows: TGTGCCAGCTTAAGGGGGAGAAACACCGGGGAGCTGTTTTTT. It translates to CASLRGRNTGELFF.

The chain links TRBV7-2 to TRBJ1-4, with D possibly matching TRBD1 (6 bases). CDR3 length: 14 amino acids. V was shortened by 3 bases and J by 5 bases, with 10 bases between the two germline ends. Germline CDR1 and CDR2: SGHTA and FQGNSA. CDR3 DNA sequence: TGTGCCAGCAGCTTGACAGGAATCAATGAAAAACTGTTTTTT. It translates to CASSLTGINEKLFF.

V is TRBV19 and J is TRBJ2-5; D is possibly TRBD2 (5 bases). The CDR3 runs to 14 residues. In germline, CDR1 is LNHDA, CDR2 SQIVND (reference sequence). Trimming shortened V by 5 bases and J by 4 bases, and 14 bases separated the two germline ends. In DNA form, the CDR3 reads TGTGCCAGTAGTTCCTTCGGGGTGGCAGAGACCCAGTACTTC. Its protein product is CASSSFGVAETQYF.

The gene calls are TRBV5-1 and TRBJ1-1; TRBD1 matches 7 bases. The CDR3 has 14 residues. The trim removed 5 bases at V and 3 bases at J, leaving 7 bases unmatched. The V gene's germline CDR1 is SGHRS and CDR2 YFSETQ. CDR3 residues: CASRTGPRDTEAFF. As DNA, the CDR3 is TGCGCCAGCAGGACAGGGCCAAGGGACACTGAAGCTTTCTTT. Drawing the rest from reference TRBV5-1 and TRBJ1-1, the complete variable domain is KAGVTQTPRYLIKTRGQQVTLSCSPISGHRSVSWYQQTPGQGLQFLFEYFSETQRNKGNFPGRFSGRQFSNSRSEMNVSTLELGDSALYLCASRTGPRDTEAFFGQGTRLTVV.

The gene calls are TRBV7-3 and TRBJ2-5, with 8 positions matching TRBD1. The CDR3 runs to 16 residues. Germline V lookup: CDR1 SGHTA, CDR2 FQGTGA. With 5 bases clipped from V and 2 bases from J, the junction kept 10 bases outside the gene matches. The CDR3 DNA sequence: TGTGCCAGCAGCCCCGCAGGGGGCGCCGGGCAAGAGACCCAGTACTTC. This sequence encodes CASSPAGGAGQETQYF.

The CDR3 DNA is TGTGCCAGCAGCATGGCCGGGACAACTGTACATGGCTACACCTTC. Protein: CASSMAGTTVHGYTF. The gene calls are TRBV9 and TRBJ1-2; D possibly corresponds to TRBD1 (6 bases). The CDR3 spans 15 residues. CDR1 and CDR2 from the germline V gene are SGDLS and YYNGEE. The V gene lost 4 bases and the J gene lost 6 bases, with 19 bases spanning the gap.

The CDR3 loop is CATSTGSDEQYF. The CDR3 nucleotides read TGTGCCACCAGCACAGGGTCAGACGAGCAGTACTTC. The J gene is TRBJ2-7, the V gene TRBV15; D might be TRBD1 (5 bases). This CDR3 has 12 residues. V lost 4 bases, J lost 5 bases, and 9 bases lay in between. Per germline, CDR1 LNHNV and CDR2 YYDKDF (reference sequence).

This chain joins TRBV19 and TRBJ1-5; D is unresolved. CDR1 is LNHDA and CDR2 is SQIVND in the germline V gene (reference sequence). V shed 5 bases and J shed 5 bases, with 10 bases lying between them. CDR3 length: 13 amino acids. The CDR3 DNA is TGTGCCAGTAGTTTGACTTTCCATCAGCCCCAGCATTTT. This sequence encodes CASSLTFHQPQHF.

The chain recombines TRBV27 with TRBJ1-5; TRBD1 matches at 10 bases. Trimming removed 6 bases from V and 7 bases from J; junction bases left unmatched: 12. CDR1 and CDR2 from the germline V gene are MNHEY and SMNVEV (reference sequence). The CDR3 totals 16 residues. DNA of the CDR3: TGTGCCAGCAGGGAAGAAGGGACAGGGGCTGGGCAGCCCCAGCATTTT. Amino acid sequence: CASREEGTGAGQPQHF.

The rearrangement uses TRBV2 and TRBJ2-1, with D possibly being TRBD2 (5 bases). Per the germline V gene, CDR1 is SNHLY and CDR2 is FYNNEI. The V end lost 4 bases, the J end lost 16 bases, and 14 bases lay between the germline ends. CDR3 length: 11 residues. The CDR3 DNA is TGTGCCAGCAGTGGCGAGGGAGAATGTTTCTTC. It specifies CASSGEGECFF.

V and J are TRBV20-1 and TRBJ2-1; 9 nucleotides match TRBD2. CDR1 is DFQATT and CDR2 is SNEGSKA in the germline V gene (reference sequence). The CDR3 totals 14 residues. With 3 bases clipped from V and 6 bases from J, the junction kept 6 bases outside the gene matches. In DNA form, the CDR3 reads TGCAGTGCTAGTTCGACTAGCGGCCCCAATGAGCAGTTCTTC. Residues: CSASSTSGPNEQFF.

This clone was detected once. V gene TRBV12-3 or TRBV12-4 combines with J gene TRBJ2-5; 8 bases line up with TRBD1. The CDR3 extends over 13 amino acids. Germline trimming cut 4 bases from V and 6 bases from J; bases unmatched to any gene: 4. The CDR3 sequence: CASSSYRGKTQYF. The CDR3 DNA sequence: TGTGCCAGCAGTTCCTACAGGGGGAAGACCCAGTACTTC.

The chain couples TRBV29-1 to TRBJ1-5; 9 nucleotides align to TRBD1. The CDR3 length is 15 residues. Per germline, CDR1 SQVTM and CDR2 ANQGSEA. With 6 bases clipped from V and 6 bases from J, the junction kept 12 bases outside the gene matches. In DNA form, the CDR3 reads TGCAGCGTGATCACACAGGGGGCGATAGGTCAGCCCCAGCATTTT. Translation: CSVITQGAIGQPQHF.

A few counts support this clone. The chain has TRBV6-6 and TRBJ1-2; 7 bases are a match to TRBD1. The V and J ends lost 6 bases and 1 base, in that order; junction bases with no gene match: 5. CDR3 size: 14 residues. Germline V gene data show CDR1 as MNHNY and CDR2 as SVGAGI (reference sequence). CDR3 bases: TGTGCCAGCAGGGACAGGTACCTTAACTATGGCTACACCTTC. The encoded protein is CASRDRYLNYGYTF.

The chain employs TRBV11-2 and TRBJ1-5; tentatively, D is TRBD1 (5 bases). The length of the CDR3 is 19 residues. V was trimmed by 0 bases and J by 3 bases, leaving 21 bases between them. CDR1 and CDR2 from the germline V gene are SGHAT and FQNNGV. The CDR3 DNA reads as TGTGCCAGCAGCTTAGATCCAAATTGGCGGGGGGTATTCAATCAGCCCCAGCATTTT. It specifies CASSLDPNWRGVFNQPQHF.

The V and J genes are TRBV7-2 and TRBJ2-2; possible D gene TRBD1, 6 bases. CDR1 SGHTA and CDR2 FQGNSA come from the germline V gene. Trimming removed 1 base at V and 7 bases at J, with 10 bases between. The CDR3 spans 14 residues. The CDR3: CASSLGRGNGELFF. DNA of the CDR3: TGTGCCAGCAGCTTAGGAAGGGGGAACGGGGAGCTGTTTTTT.

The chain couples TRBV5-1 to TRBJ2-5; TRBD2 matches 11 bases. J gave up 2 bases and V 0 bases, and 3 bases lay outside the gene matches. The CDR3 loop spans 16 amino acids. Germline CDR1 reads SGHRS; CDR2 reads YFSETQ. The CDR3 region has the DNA TGCGCCAGCAGCTTGGTGCCTAGCGGGGGGCAAGAGACCCAGTACTTC. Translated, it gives CASSLVPSGGQETQYF.